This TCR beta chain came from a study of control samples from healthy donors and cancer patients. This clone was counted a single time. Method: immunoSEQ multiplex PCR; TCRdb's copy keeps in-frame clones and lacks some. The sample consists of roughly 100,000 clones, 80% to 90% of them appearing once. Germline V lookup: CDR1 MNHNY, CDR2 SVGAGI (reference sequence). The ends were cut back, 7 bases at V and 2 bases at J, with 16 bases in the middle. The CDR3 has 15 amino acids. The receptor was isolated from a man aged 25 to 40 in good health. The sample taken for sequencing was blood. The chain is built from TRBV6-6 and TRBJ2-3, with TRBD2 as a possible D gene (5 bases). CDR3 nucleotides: TGTGCCAGCACGACCGACCCAGACTACACAGATACGCAGTATTTT. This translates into CASTTDPDYTDTQYF.